This T cell receptor beta chain was documented in a study of shared clonotypes between healthy human individuals. Study conclusions and caveats: It was the non-shared clonotypes that had lower generation probabilities than clonotypes shared by all four donors.

TCRdb's table, derived via immunoSEQ multiplex PCR, lists solely in-frame clones and lacks some. The profile shows around 2.1 million clones, 85% to 95% of them singletons. Naive CD8 cells comprised CD45RO-negative, CCR7-positively selected cells, excluding terminally differentiated effector memory CD45RA+ cells. Trimming removed 4 bases at V and 2 bases at J, with 21 bases between. The CDR3 is made up of 18 amino acids. In germline, CDR1 is LNHNV, CDR2 YYDKDF (reference sequence). As concerns this clone: Its antigen is not known. Other nucleotide sequences in the sample specify the same CDR3.

The chain is built from TRBV15 and TRBJ2-4; no clear D gene. The sequencing sample was made of naive CD8+ T cells from PBMCs. The receptor was derived from a man younger than 35 in good health. Some clones in this sample may be carry-over from other donors' samples. CDR3 protein: CATSKPEVSPRTKNIQYF. The CDR3 nucleotides are TGTGCCACCAGCAAGCCAGAGGTCTCCCCTAGGACCAAAAACATTCAGTACTTC.